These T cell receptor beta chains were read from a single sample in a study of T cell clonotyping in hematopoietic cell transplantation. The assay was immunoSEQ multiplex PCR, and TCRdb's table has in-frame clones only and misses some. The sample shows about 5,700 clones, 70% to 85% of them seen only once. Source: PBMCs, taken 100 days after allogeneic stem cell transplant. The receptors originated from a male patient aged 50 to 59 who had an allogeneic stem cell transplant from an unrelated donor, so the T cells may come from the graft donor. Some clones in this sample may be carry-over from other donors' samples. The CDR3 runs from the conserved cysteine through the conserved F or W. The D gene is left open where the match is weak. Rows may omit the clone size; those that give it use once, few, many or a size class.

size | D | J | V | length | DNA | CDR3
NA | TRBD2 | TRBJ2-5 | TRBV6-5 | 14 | TGTGCCAGCAGTCGACTAGCCGGGAGAGAGACCCAGTACTTC | CASSRLAGRETQYF
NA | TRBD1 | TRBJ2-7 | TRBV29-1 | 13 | TGCAGCGTTGATGCGACAGGGGGCTCCGAGCAGTACTTC | CSVDATGGSEQYF
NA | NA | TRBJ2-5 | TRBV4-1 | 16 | TGCGCCAGCAGCCAAGATTACGGCGGAGGTCAAGAGACCCAGTACTTC | CASSQDYGGGQETQYF
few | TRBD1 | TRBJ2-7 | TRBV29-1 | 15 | TGCAGCGTTGAAGGTTCCGGGACAGGAGGGGTCGAGCAGTACTTC | CSVEGSGTGGVEQYF
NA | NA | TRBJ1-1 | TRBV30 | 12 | TGTGCCTGGAGTGAAAGGCCAGGTGAAGCTTTCTTT | CAWSERPGEAFF
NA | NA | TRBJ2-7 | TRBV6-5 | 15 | TGTGCCAGCAGTACAAGGGGCAAGGGGTCCTACGAGCAGTACTTC | CASSTRGKGSYEQYF
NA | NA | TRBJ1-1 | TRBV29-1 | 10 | TGCAGCGCATCAAACACTGAAGCTTTCTTT | CSASNTEAFF
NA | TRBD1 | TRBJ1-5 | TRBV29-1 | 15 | TGCAGCGTAACGACAGGGGGATTGGGCAATCAGCCCCAGCATTTT | CSVTTGGLGNQPQHF
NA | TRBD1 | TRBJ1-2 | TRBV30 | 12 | TGTGCCTGCGGACAGGGGGCAGGTGGCTACACCTTC | CACGQGAGGYTF
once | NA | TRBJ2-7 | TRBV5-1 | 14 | TGCGCCAGCAGCTTCGGGACAAACCTCTACGAGCAGTACTTC | CASSFGTNLYEQYF